The 14 T cell receptor beta chains presented below share a single source sample, sequenced in a study of blood T cell repertoires in COVID-19. Produced via immunoSEQ multiplex PCR; TCRdb's table is partial and in-frame only. The table has under 200,000 clones, roughly 84% seen once; the top ten hold roughly 1.4%. The specimen sequenced was peripheral blood. The receptors derive from a human donor in a cohort sampled during active COVID-19.

The V and J genes are TRBV3-1 (or the pseudogene TRBV3-2) and TRBJ1-5, with D unresolved. The CDR3 totals 14 residues. Trimming took 4 bases from V and 2 from J, leaving 9 bases between them. Germline V gives CDR1 LGHDT, CDR2 YNNKEL (reference sequence). CDR3 bases: TGTGCCAGCAGCCCCGGGGAGGGCAATCAGCCCCAGCATTTT. Translated: CASSPGEGNQPQHF.

This clone was seen just once. The V call is TRBV5-4, the J call TRBJ1-2; unclear D gene. CDR1 and CDR2 from the germline V gene are SGHNT and YYREEE (reference sequence). This CDR3 spans 12 amino acids. With 0 bases removed from V and 5 bases from J, the gap between germline ends came to 5 bases. The DNA for the CDR3 is TGTGCCAGCAGCTTGGACAAGTATGGCTACACCTTC. It encodes CASSLDKYGYTF.

The V and J genes are TRBV7-2 and TRBJ2-1; possibly TRBD2 for D (6 bases). The length of the CDR3 is 17 residues. V lost 1 base and J lost 2, with 15 bases in between. Germline values: CDR1 SGHTA, CDR2 FQGNSA. CDR3 residues: CASSLGLRGLTYNEQFF. Written as DNA, the CDR3 is TGTGCCAGCAGCTTAGGGTTGAGGGGACTTACCTACAATGAGCAGTTCTTC.

CDR3 sequence reads: CASSQVRQGRDEQYF. The CDR3 nucleotides read TGTGCCAGCAGCCAAGTGAGACAGGGGAGGGACGAGCAGTACTTC. V is TRBV14 and J is TRBJ2-7; perhaps TRBD1 as D (8 bases). Trimming pared 1 base from V and 5 bases from J, leaving 15 bases between. The CDR3 has 15 residues. Germline lookup yields CDR1 SGHDN and CDR2 FVKESK.

CDR3 in DNA: TGTGCCAGCAGTTTAAGGACAGATAATTCACCCCTCCACTTT. Amino acids: CASSLRTDNSPLHF. The chain recombines TRBV28 with TRBJ1-6; tentative D call: TRBD1 (6 bases). Germline V gene data show CDR1 as MDHEN and CDR2 as SYDVKM. With 2 bases removed from V and 5 bases from J, the gap between germline ends came to 7 bases. The CDR3 is 14 residues long.

The chain uses TRBV28 and TRBJ1-6; D might be TRBD1 (5 bases). The CDR3 loop spans 18 amino acids. The germline V and J ends were trimmed by 5 bases and 0 bases, with 17 bases remaining between them. Germline V CDR1 and CDR2: MDHEN, SYDVKM. This CDR3 reads CASSPMGQESSYNSPLHF. CDR3 coding DNA: TGTGCCAGCAGTCCCATGGGGCAGGAGAGCTCCTATAATTCACCCCTCCACTTT.

The chain carries TRBV9 and TRBJ2-3; TRBD2 aligns across 8 bases. CDR1 SGDLS and CDR2 YYNGEE come from the germline V gene. The CDR3 runs to 15 residues. V shed 3 bases, J shed 2 bases, and the junction held 5 bases outside the gene matches. CDR3: CASSASGGNTDTQYF. For the CDR3, the DNA is TGTGCCAGCAGCGCGAGCGGGGGTAACACAGATACGCAGTATTTT.

Here the CDR3 reads CASMNRGSYGYTF. CDR3 DNA: TGTGCCAGCATGAACAGGGGGTCCTATGGCTACACCTTC. The rearrangement joins TRBV19 to TRBJ1-2; the match to TRBD1 covers 8 bases. The V and J ends lost 9 bases and 4 bases, in that order; junction bases with no gene match: 7. Germline assignment: CDR1 LNHDA and CDR2 SQIVND (reference sequence). This CDR3 spans 13 amino acids.

Written as DNA, the CDR3 is TGTGCCAGCAGTGAATACGAAAGGGGGAGTTCACCCCTCCACTTT. It is translated as CASSEYERGSSPLHF. The gene calls are TRBV25-1 and TRBJ1-6; the D gene is possibly TRBD1 (6 bases). V lost 0 bases and J lost 9, with 12 bases in between. Germline V gives CDR1 MGHDK, CDR2 SYGVNS. The CDR3 is 15 amino acids.

The V and J genes are TRBV27 and TRBJ2-6; D possibly corresponds to TRBD2 (5 bases). This CDR3 contains 13 residues. Germline lookup yields CDR1 MNHEY and CDR2 SMNVEV (reference sequence). Trimming pared 5 bases from V and 5 bases from J, leaving 7 bases between. The CDR3 region is CASSTGWANVLTF. In DNA, the CDR3 is TGTGCCAGCAGTACGGGGTGGGCCAACGTCCTGACTTTC.

The chain joins TRBV7-2 to TRBJ2-7; TRBD1 aligns across 7 bases. CDR3 size: 14 residues. With V trimmed by 5 bases and J by 1 base, 5 bases remained unmatched. CDR1 and CDR2 (germline): SGHTA, FQGNSA. In DNA form, the CDR3 reads TGTGCCAGCAGCCCCGAGGGACAGTCCTACGAGCAGTACTTC. Its translation: CASSPEGQSYEQYF. The full variable domain, completed using reference TRBV7-2 and TRBJ2-7, is GAGVSQSPSNKVTEKGKDVELRCDPISGHTALYWYRQSLGQGLEFLIYFQGNSAPDKSGLPSDRFSAERTGGSVSTLTIQRTQQEDSAVYLCASSPEGQSYEQYFGPGTRLTVT.

In the case of this clone: The sample has other DNA sequences that encode this CDR3 too. The chain combines TRBV27 with TRBJ2-7; D is undetermined. The CDR3 extends over 12 amino acids. The germline V gene has CDR1 MNHEY and CDR2 SMNVEV (reference sequence). V was trimmed by 5 bases and J by 0 bases, leaving 5 bases between them. The CDR3 sequence: CASSPSSYEQYF. CDR3 sequence (DNA): TGTGCCAGCAGTCCGAGCTCCTACGAGCAGTACTTC.

This clone showed up just a few times. V gene TRBV10-3 combines with J gene TRBJ1-6, with 7 bases identical to TRBD1. In germline, CDR1 is ENHRY, CDR2 SYGVKD. The CDR3 has 13 amino acids. The J segment lost 8 bases and the V segment lost 5 bases, leaving 3 bases of the junction unmatched. CDR3: CAISFQGDSPLHF. The CDR3 region has the DNA TGTGCCATCAGTTTTCAGGGGGATTCACCCCTCCACTTT.

The gene calls are TRBV6-2 or TRBV6-3 and TRBJ1-2; TRBD1 matches 7 bases. The ends lost 2 bases at V and 2 bases at J; junction bases unmatched: 5. CDR3 length: 15 amino acids. CDR1 MNHEY and CDR2 SVGEGT come from the germline V gene. The CDR3 here is CASSYPTGWNYGYTF. For the CDR3, the DNA is TGTGCCAGCAGTTACCCGACAGGGTGGAACTATGGCTACACCTTC.